The present TCR beta chain was sequenced within a study of cytomegalovirus exposure and HLA in healthy donors. The germline CDR1 and CDR2 sequences are SGHRS and YFSETQ. The CDR3 runs to 17 residues. V was pared by 4 bases and J by 3 bases, with 22 bases between. A multiplex PCR was run with 60 Vbeta primers and 13 Jbeta primers. The method was immunoSEQ multiplex PCR; TCRdb's version includes in-frame clones alone and lacks a portion of them. The sample has 65,000 or so clones, roughly 80% seen once. The sample taken for sequencing was PBMCs. The origin of this receptor is a woman in her forties in good health and CMV-seropositive. V and J are TRBV5-1 and TRBJ1-2; no firm D call. In nucleotides, the CDR3 is TGCGCCAGCAGCCCACAACACTATTACGAGGCTGACTATGGCTACACCTTC. It specifies CASSPQHYYEADYGYTF.